This T cell receptor (beta chain) was sequenced for a study of blood T cell repertoires in COVID-19. Per germline, CDR1 SGHTA and CDR2 FQGNSA. The V and J ends lost 1 base and 4 bases, in that order; junction bases with no gene match: 5. This CDR3 region has 15 residues. Authors' data handling: The authors estimated nucleated cell counts from reference gene primer amplification. Repertoires were generated with immunoSEQ multiplex PCR, while TCRdb's copy carries only in-frame clones and drops some. Clonal size and the V and J genes are those of that table, whereas D and trimming came from the DNA. Found here are 200,000 to 250,000 clones, about 85% of them singletons; the top ten hold around 6%.

V gene TRBV7-2 combines with J gene TRBJ2-5, with 8 bases lining up with TRBD1. The sequence was obtained from a woman younger than 45 with acute COVID-19. The material sequenced was PBMCs or T cells enriched from blood (not recorded which). The CDR3 sequence: CASSLGPGGVETQYF. The CDR3 bases are TGTGCCAGCAGCTTAGGTCCAGGGGGCGTAGAGACCCAGTACTTC.